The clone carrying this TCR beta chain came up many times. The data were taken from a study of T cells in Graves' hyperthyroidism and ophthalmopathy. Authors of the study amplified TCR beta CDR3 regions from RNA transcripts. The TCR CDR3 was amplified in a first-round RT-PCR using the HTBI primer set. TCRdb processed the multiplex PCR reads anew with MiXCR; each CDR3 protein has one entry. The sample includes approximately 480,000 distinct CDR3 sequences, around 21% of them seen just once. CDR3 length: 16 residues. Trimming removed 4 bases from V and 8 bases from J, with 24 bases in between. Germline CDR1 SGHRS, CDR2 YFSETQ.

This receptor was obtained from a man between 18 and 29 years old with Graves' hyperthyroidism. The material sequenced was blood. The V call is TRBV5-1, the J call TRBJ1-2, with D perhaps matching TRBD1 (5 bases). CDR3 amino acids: CASSPAGGALRGGYTF. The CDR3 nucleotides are TGCGCCAGCAGCCCGGCGGGAGGGGCCCTCCGCGGCGGCTACACCTTC.